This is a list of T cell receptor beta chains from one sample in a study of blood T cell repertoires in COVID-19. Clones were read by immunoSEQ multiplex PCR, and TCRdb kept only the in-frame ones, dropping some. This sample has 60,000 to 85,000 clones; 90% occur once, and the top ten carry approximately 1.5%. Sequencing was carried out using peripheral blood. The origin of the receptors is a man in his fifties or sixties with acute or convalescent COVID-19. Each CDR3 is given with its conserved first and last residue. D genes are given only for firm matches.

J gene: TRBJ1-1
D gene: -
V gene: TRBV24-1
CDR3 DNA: TGTGCCACCAGTAGCGGCACTGAAGCTTTCTTT
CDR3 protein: CATSSGTEAFF

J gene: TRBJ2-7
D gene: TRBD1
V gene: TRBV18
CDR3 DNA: TGTGCCAGCTCACCACCTACGACAGGGCGCTACGAGCAGTACTTC
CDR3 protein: CASSPPTTGRYEQYF

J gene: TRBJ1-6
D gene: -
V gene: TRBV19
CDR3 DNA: TGTGCCAGTAGTGCACGGGGTGGAGAAAATTCACCCCTCCACTTT
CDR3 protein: CASSARGGENSPLHF

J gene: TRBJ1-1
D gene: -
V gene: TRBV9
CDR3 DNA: TGTGCCAGCAGCTTACGCGGAGGCGGGAACACTGAAGCTTTCTTT
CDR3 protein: CASSLRGGGNTEAFF

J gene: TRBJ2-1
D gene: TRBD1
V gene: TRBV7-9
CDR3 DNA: TGTGCCAGCAGCTACACAGGGGACAATGAGCAGTTCTTC
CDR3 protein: CASSYTGDNEQFF

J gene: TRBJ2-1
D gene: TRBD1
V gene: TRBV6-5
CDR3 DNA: TGTGCCAGCAGTTCCCGGACAGGGTTCGCGTTCTTC
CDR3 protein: CASSSRTGFAFF

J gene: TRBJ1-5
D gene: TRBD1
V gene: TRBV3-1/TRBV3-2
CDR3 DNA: TGTGCCAGCAGCCGAGGGACAGGGGTTGGCAATCAGCCCCAGCATTTT
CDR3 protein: CASSRGTGVGNQPQHF

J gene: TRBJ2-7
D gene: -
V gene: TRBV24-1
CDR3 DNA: TGTGCCACCAGTGATTCTGACACGACACCCTACGAGCAGTACTTC
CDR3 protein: CATSDSDTTPYEQYF

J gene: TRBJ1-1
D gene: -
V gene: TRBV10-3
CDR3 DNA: TGTGCCATCAGTGAGTCAAGGACACCGAACACTGAAGCTTTCTTT
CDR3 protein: CAISESRTPNTEAFF

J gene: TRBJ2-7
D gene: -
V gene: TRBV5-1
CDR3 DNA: TGCGCCAGCAGCAGAACCAGCGGCAGTAGGCCCTACGAGCAGTACTTC
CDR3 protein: CASSRTSGSRPYEQYF